The 3 T cell receptor beta chains below come from one sample, sequenced in a study of shared clonotypes between healthy human individuals. Data came from immunoSEQ multiplex PCR; TCRdb stores just in-frame clones and leaves some out. Here the sample spans some 2,100,000 clones, under 97% being singletons. The sample taken for sequencing was naive CD4+ T cells sorted from blood. This sample's subset: CD45RA+ positively selected. These receptor sequences come from a man between 18 and 29 years old in good health.

The rearrangement links TRBV6-6 to TRBJ1-6; tentative D call: TRBD1 (5 bases). V was pared by 6 bases and J by 5 bases, with 14 bases between. The CDR3 spans 15 residues. Germline loops: CDR1 MNHNY, CDR2 SVGAGI (reference sequence). This CDR3 is CASRYTGTNNSPLHF. The CDR3 region has the DNA TGTGCCAGCAGGTATACCGGGACGAATAATTCACCCCTCCACTTT.

As for this clone: Other DNA sequences in this specimen translate into the identical CDR3. Here the CDR3 DNA reads TGTGCCAGCTCACCAGGGGGACTGAACACTGAAGCTTTCTTT. This gives the protein CASSPGGLNTEAFF. The chain combines TRBV18 with TRBJ1-1; D perhaps matches TRBD1 (5 bases). The V end lost 2 bases, the J end lost 0 bases, and 7 bases lay between the germline ends. Germline CDR1 is KGHSH and CDR2 is LQKENI. This CDR3 is 14 amino acids long.

The V and J genes are TRBV28 and TRBJ1-6; D is unclear. Germline V gene data show CDR1 as MDHEN and CDR2 as SYDVKM. The V gene lost 6 bases and the J gene lost 7 bases, with 10 bases spanning the gap. The CDR3 has 13 amino acids. DNA for the CDR3: TGTGCCAGCAGCCTTAGGTTGAATTCACCCCTCCACTTT. This translates into CASSLRLNSPLHF.